This T cell receptor (beta chain) was identified during a study of graft-versus-host responses after intestinal transplantation. In the study overall: Anti-thymocyte globulin induction preceded two to four years of tacrolimus and steroid maintenance in all recipients. Study outcomes and limitations: GvH clones surfaced in recipient marrow, some emerging earlier in ileum or blood. Within the allografts of patients who had graft-donor T cell macrochimerism, graft-versus-host to host-versus-graft clonal ratios were high.

Libraries were prepared by immunoSEQ multiplex PCR; TCRdb keeps only in-frame clonotypes and omits some of them. Seen here are 75,000 to 95,000 clones, around 93% observed once, and the top ten hold 0.35%. Trimming removed 7 bases from V and 5 bases from J; junction bases left unmatched: 16. CDR1 is SGHAT and CDR2 is FQNNGV in the germline V gene. This CDR3 contains 17 residues. Concerning this clone: Its antigen remains unknown.

This TCR derives from a human donor who was the organ donor for an intestinal transplant. The chain couples TRBV11-2 to TRBJ2-1; 8 nucleotides match TRBD2. Sequenced here: unstimulated CD4+ T cells sorted from spleen or lymph node cells, sampled before transplant. The CDR3 here is CASTRFSGGPYHNEQFF. The CDR3, as DNA: TGTGCCAGCACCCGTTTTTCGGGAGGGCCTTACCACAATGAGCAGTTCTTC.